This entry is about one T cell receptor (beta chain). Its antigen remains unidentified. The data stem from a study of a mutant IDH1 vaccine in newly diagnosed glioma. Study-wide background: Before enrollment, the patients had been treated with radiotherapy alone, temozolomide alone, or both together. Most of them had received both.

The table came from immunoSEQ multiplex PCR; TCRdb's copy has only in-frame clones and leaves some out. The sample shows roughly 40,000 clones, roughly nine tenths of them seen only once. The CDR3 totals 15 residues. V trimming: 3 bases; J trimming: 4 bases; junction bases outside the gene matches: 6. CDR1 and CDR2 (germline): SGHRS, YFSETQ. Regarding time point: week 5, during vaccination. What each vaccine dose contained was 300 ug of mutant IDH1 20-mer peptide, accompanied by topical imiquimod. This chain links TRBV5-1 with TRBJ1-2; TRBD1 matches 10 bases. The sample here was PBMCs, taken from a glioma patient whose treatment included an IDH1 peptide vaccine. This TCR derives from a man between 45 and 60 years old with glioma. The CDR3 loop is CASSYSGTGAYGYTF. DNA for the CDR3: TGCGCCAGCAGCTACTCCGGGACAGGGGCCTATGGCTACACCTTC. Filled out from reference TRBV5-1 and TRBJ1-2, the complete variable domain reads KAGVTQTPRYLIKTRGQQVTLSCSPISGHRSVSWYQQTPGQGLQFLFEYFSETQRNKGNFPGRFSGRQFSNSRSEMNVSTLELGDSALYLCASSYSGTGAYGYTFGSGTRLTVV.